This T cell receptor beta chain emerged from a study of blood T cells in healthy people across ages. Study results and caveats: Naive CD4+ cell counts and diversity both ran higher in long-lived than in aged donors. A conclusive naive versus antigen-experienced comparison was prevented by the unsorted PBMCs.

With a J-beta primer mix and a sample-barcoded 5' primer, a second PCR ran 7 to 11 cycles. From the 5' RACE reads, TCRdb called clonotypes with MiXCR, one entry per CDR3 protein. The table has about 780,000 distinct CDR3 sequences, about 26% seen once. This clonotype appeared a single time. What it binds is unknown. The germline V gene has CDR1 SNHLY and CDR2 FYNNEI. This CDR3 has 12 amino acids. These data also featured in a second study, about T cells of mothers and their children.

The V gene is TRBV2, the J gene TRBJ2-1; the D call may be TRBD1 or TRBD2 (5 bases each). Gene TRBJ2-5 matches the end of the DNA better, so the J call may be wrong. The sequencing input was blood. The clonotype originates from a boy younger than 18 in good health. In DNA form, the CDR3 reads TGTGCCAGCAGTGTCGGGACCCAGACCCAGTACTTC. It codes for CASSVGTQTQYF.